The TCR beta chain under discussion was sequenced for a study of blood T cell repertoires in COVID-19. The germline V gene has CDR1 MNHEY and CDR2 SMNVEV (reference sequence). Trimming took 6 bases from V and 0 from J; bases not matched to a gene: 6. The CDR3 runs 17 residues. TCRdb keeps only in-frame clones here, not all; method: immunoSEQ multiplex PCR. The sample includes 200,000 or so clones, about 80% of them seen just once. The chain has TRBV27 and TRBJ2-1; TRBD2 matches at 12 bases. This receptor was taken from a human donor with acute or convalescent COVID-19. The donor label of this sample is uncertain. The sequenced sample consisted of peripheral blood. The CDR3 is CASRGLAGLSSYNEQFF. The CDR3 DNA follows: TGTGCCAGCAGGGGACTAGCGGGCTTGAGCTCCTACAATGAGCAGTTCTTC.